The T cell receptor (beta chain) under discussion was sequenced for a study of shared clonotypes between healthy human individuals (TCRdb year 2020). Study-wide context: Three men and two women, aged 18 to 49 years, made up the cohort. For each donor, three plates each were used for CD4 naive and CD4 memory, two plates were used for CD8 naive, and one plate was used for CD8 memory. To estimate repertoire size and how much clonotypes are shared between individuals, the study performed deep sequencing of blood TCR repertoires from about 5 healthy adults. Different laboratories and diverse techniques were used to prepare libraries and sequence TCR repertoires, to increase sequencing depth and limit assay-specific biases. Between about 0.94 and 8.9 billion PBMCs per donor were obtained by leukapheresis.

CD8 naive samples were obtained by positive selection for CCR7 among CD45RO-negative cells, yielding a CD45RA+CCR7+ population from which TemRA cells were excluded. Healthy HIV-negative adults with no recently reported acute infections or vaccinations were included as donors. Only Caucasian adults living in Nashville, Tennessee, USA were represented among the donors. After blood collection by leukapheresis, PBMCs were isolated using Ficoll-Histopaque density gradient centrifugation and then cryopreserved in the vapor phase of liquid nitrogen. Analytical flow cytometry was used to check the purity and quantity of every magnetically sorted T cell population. From each sorted fraction, genomic DNA was isolated and quantified by UV absorbance on a Nanodrop 2000c. As encoded in the germline V gene, CDR1 is MNHEY while CDR2 is SVGAGI. At the junction V is shortened by 6 bases and J by 4 bases, with 12 bases in between. Inclusive of the bounding cysteine and phenylalanine, the CDR3 is 14 residues long. Only the CDR3 DNA stays, 42 bases, in frame from base 1.

Findings and caveats that apply to the study as a whole: Pairwise subsampling indicated that sequencing depth was expected to affect the degree of clonotype sharing among donors. Incomplete sequencing was indicated by rarefaction of sorted-subset datasets, despite the large sequencing depth. Larger estimated clonotype richness was generally found for naive subsets than for memory subsets. Clonotypes shared by all four sorted-subset donors showed higher generation probabilities than non-shared clonotypes. Sampling was restricted to blood, and TCR repertoires in tissue are likely to differ from TCR repertoires in blood. Across a handful of donors, roughly 5% of naive CD4, roughly 3.5% of naive CD8, approximately 2.5% of memory CD4, and roughly 0.41% of memory CD8 clonotypes were shared. Because the study included only a small number of donors, the genetic and exposure-history diversity represented was limited.

TCR CDR3 regions were amplified from genomic DNA by multiplex PCR using the deep immunoSEQ assay. Extracted genomic DNA from each cell subset was distributed evenly across all wells of several immunoSEQ 96-well plates, and each plate was treated as a replicate. For sorted subsets, each replicate PCR was loaded with approximately 0.2 ug genomic DNA, equivalent to 30,000 or so T cell genomes. The purified libraries were quantified using a Qubit 3.0 fluorometer, sized with a Bioanalyzer 2100, and then quantified again using the KAPA Library Quantification kit. Each immunoSEQ 96-well plate was sequenced on its own single-read 150-cycle Illumina NextSeq 550 flow cell. In the source study's methods: Because the immunoSEQ output included only junctional sequences and no quality scores, the filtering could not be the same as the filtering used for full-length reads. Sequences were annotated with PyIR, a Python wrapper for IgBLAST v1.9, and V/J genes and CDR3 were assigned using IMGT germline references. Reads with weak V/J assignments (E-value above 1e-6), missing CDR3, stop codons, out-of-frame junctions, or ambiguous translated residues were removed. V3J clonotypes were defined as sequences sharing the same inferred V gene, J gene, and CDR3 amino acid sequence. Percentage overlap between repertoires was calculated by dividing the number of shared unique clonotypes by the size of the smaller repertoire. Richness of each repertoire was evaluated using RTK rarefaction, the Chao1 estimator, and Recon v2.1 estimates of unobserved clonotypes. OLGA was used to compute generation probabilities for all TCRbeta clonotypes that the gDNA method yielded from a handful of donors. Not all clones reach the TCRdb copy of this immuneACCESS table, which keeps in-frame sequences only. Checked studies attribute under half of the gap to unresolved V genes and leave the rest unexplained. That table gives V, J and clone size, and the DNA gave D and trimming. In all, the sample holds more than 2 million clones, and about 95% of those were seen once. The biggest ten clones account for 0.85% to 1.2% of the sample.

Points on this clone: Its binding antigen is unknown. No base quality information exists; no much larger clone differs at one position.

The chain is encoded by TRBV6-5 joined to TRBJ1-4; no D segment can be confidently identified. The TCR was taken from a young man in good health. The specimen was naive CD8+ T cells sorted from blood. The label giving this sample's cell subset or site can be read as: CD45RA+CCR7+. This receptor has the CDR3 CASSPRTGNEKLFF. The nucleotide sequence is given as TGTGCCAGCAGCCCGCGGACTGGTAATGAAAAACTGTTTTTT.